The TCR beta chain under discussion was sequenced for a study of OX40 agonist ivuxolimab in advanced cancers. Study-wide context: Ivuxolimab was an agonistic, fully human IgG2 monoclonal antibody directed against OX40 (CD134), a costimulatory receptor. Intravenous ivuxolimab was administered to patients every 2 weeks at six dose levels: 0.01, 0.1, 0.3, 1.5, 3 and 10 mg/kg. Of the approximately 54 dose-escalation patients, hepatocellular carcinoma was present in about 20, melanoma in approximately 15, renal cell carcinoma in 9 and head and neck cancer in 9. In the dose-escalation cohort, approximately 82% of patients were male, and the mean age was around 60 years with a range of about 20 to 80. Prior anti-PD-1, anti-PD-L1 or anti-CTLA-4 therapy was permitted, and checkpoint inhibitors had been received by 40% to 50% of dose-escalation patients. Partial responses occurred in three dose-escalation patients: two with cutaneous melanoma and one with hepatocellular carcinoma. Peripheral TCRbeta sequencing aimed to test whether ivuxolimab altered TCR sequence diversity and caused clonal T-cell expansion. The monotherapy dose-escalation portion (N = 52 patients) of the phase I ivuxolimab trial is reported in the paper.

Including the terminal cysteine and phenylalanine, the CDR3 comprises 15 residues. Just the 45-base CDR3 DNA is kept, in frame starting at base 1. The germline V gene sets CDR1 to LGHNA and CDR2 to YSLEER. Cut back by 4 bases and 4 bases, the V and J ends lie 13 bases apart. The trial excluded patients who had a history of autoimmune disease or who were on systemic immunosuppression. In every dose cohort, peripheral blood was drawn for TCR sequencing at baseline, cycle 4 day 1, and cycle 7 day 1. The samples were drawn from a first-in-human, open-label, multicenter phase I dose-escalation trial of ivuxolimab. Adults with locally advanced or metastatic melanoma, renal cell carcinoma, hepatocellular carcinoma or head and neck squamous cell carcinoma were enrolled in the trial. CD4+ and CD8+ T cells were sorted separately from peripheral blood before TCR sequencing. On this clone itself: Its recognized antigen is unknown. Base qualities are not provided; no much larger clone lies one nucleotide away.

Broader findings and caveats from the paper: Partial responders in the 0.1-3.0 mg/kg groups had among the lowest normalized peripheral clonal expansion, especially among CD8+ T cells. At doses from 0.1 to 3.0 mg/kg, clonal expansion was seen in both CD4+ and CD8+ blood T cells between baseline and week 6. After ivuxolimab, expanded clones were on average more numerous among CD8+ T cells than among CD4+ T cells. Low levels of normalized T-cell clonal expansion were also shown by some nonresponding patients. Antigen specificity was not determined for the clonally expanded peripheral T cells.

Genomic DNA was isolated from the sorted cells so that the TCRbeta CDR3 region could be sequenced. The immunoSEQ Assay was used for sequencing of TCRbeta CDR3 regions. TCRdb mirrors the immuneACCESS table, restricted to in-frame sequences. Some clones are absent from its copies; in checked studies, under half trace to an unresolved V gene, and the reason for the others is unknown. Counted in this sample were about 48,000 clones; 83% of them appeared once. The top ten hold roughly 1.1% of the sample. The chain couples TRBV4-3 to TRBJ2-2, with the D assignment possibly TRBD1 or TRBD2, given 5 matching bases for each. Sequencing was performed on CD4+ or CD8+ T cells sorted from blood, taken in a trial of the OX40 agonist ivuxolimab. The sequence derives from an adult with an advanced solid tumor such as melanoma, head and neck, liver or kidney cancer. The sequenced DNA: TGCGCCAGCAGCCGAGGTGGGGGTACCACCGGGGAGCTGTTTTTT. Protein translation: CASSRGGGTTGELFF.